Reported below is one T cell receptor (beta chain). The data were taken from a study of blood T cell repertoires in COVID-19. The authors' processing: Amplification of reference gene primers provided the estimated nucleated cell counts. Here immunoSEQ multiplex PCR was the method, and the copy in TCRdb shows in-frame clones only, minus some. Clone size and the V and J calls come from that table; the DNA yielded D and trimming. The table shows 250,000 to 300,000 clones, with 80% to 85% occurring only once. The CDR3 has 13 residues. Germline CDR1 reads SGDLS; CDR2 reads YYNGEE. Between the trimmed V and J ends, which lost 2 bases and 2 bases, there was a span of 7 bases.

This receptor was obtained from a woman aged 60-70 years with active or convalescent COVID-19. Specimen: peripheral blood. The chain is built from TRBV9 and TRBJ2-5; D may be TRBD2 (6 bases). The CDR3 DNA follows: TGTGCCAGCAGCGTGGGACTTCAAGAGACCCAGTACTTC. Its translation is CASSVGLQETQYF.